This T cell receptor beta chain was captured in a study of shared clonotypes between healthy human individuals. Several immunoSEQ plates received, in even portions, the genomic DNA of each subset. Per the authors' pipeline: Without quality scores, immunoSEQ junctional reads could not be filtered like full-length reads. Only in-frame clones appear in the TCRdb table, and some are missing; sequencing was by immunoSEQ multiplex PCR. The DNA was the basis for D and trimming; V, J and clone size are from that table. Of some 1 million clones in the sample, roughly 70% are singletons; the top ten hold about 1.5%. The receptor was derived from a young man in good health. Sequenced material: memory CD4+ T cells sorted from blood. As for subset: CD45RA-negative fraction.

The CDR3 sequence is CASSLGAGNGNTEAFF. Here the CDR3 DNA reads TGTGCCAGCAGTTTAGGCGCGGGAAATGGGAACACTGAAGCTTTCTTT. The rearrangement links TRBV28 to TRBJ1-1; no clear D gene. The CDR3 is 16 residues long. Germline V lookup: CDR1 MDHEN, CDR2 SYDVKM. V lost 2 bases and J 1 base, leaving 14 bases between the germline ends.